This T cell receptor (beta chain) originates from a study of molecular identifiers for immune sequencing clone quantification listed by TCRdb under 2018. For context, the study as a whole: For a replicate experiment, the RNA from either around 20,000 or 100,000 naive CD8 T cells was divided into five aliquots, and four of those aliquots went on to sequencing. This methods study benchmarked molecular-identifier clustering-based TCR repertoire sequencing (MIDCIRS) and TCR RNA copy counting, using CD8 T cells to do so.

To note about this clonotype: Its target antigen remains unknown. Because it lacks the conserved phenylalanine or tryptophan at the end, this CDR3 is likely a read error.

Libraries were prepared through PCR. Sequencing instrument: Illumina HiSeq 4000. Bulk TCR libraries were generated as previously described, with the TCR primers listed in Table S5 used. Purification of total RNA was performed with the Qiagen AllPrep DNA/RNA kit. Before analysis, reads from multiple sequencing runs of the same library were pooled. For the original study's pipeline: Only reads with exact TCR constant sequence were kept, trimmed to 150 nt, and grouped by their 12-nt molecular barcodes. Reads within each barcode group were sub-clustered using a 15% Levenshtein threshold, and quality-weighted consensus sequences were constructed for each RNA molecule. Non-functional sequences were removed, as were lower-count sequences one edit away from another. Based on fitting two negative binomial distributions, any barcode sub-cluster with under 20% of the maximum read count was discarded. TCRdb reworked the public reads: Q25 trimming with fastp, MiXCR clone assembly, productive beta chains retained. Identical CDR3 protein sequences are pooled into one entry, listed with their most common genes and DNA. TCRdb's processing, not the authors' own work, is the source of the V and J calls. The sample records a few hundred thousand distinct CDR3 sequences, over 20% of which are singletons. 0.7% to 1% of the sample rests with the top ten.

Study-level results and caveats: A single cell's worth of spiked-in Jurkat TCR RNA was reported detectable even among under 1.3 million naive CD8 T cells. When barcode sub-clustering was left out, chimeric consensus sequences inflated TCR diversity, with chimeras reaching as high as 47%. In CMV-specific effector cells, clones with more than 20 RNA copies contained over 97% of molecules, whereas in naive cells such clones contained under 1% of molecules. Spiked-in Jurkat TCR RNA (roughly 10 copies' worth), which is not part of the donor repertoire, was contained in the naive libraries. Highly expanded clone sizes could be underestimated because identical TCR molecules may share a barcode. Modeling gave around 3.3 recovered TCR RNA copies per cell versus 8 to 10 by digital PCR, implying about 30% capture efficiency.

The CDR3 has 20 residues if both end residues are counted. Kept here is only the CDR3 DNA, which spans 60 bases and is read in frame from base 1. V is pruned by 4 bases and J by 7 bases, leaving 24 bases of the junction without a gene match. The germline V gene gives CDR1 as SNHLY and CDR2 as FYNNEI. Libraries of naive CD8 T cells were built from approximately 20,000 to 980,000 sorted cells, with 10%, 30% or 50% of the purified RNA used. Naive CD8 T cells, defined as CD8+CD4-CCR7+CD45RA+, were FACS-sorted into RLT Plus buffer on a BD FACSAria II. To test detection sensitivity, Jurkat RNA equivalent to ten TCR copies was spiked into samples of about 19,000-1,000,000 naive CD8 T cells. CD8 T cells were enriched with RosetteSep CD8+ T Cell Enrichment Cocktail and Ficoll-Paque, followed by ACK red cell lysis.

The rearranged segments are TRBV2 and TRBJ2-3; 9 bases in between match TRBD2. The source of this sequence is a human donor in good health. Some libraries in this study had Jurkat cell RNA spiked in. The sample was naive CD8+ T cells from blood, with Jurkat cell RNA spiked in. Reading the label with the study, this specimen's cell subset or site is: FACS-sorted CD8+CD4-CCR7+CD45RA+ naive T cells. The DNA reads as follows: TGTGCCAGCAGTGGCCCAGACTCGTTGGCCAGCGGGGGGCCTTCAAATACGCAGTATCTT. It codes for CASSGPDSLASGGPSNTQYL.